The sequence of this TCR beta chain was determined in a study of T cells in Graves' hyperthyroidism and ophthalmopathy. Overall study results and limits: Most thyroid clonotypes that were expanded above 0.001 also turned up in blood.

This clonotype occurred many times. The antigen remains unidentified. The CDR3 spans 12 residues. With 5 bases clipped from V and 8 bases from J, the junction kept 4 bases outside the gene matches. Germline CDR1 SGHTA, CDR2 FQGNSA. Patients showing uncontrolled infection, other autoimmune disease, pregnancy or lactation were ineligible. RNA transcripts were the template for amplifying TCR beta CDR3 regions. The HTBI set primed first-round TCR CDR3 RT-PCR. TCRdb re-called the multiplex PCR reads with MiXCR, one entry per CDR3 protein. Of roughly 530,000 distinct CDR3 sequences in the sample, roughly a sixth are singletons; the top ten hold about 16%.

The clonotype was recovered from a woman aged 18-29 years with Graves' ophthalmopathy. The J gene is TRBJ1-2, the V gene TRBV7-2; 8 nucleotides agree with TRBD1. The sequenced material came from blood. CDR3 nucleotide sequence: TGTGCCAGCAGCCCAACAGGGGGAGGCTACACCTTC. Residues: CASSPTGGGYTF.